This T cell receptor (beta chain) is from a study of blood T cells in healthy people across ages. A few counts support this clonotype. Antigen: not known. Sample-barcoded 5' priming and a J-beta primer mix drove a second PCR of roughly 7 to 11 cycles. A single record per CDR3 protein comes from TCRdb applying MiXCR to the 5' RACE reads. This table holds about a million distinct CDR3 sequences, approximately 50% found once. Study-wide findings and caveats: Long-lived and aged donors differed, with more naive CD4+ cells and higher diversity in the long-lived.

Germline V CDR1 and CDR2: SQVTM, ANQGSEA. Trimming cost V 5 bases and J 0 bases; bases outside gene matches: 3. The CDR3 extends over 14 amino acids. The V gene is TRBV29-1, the J gene TRBJ1-5; 8 bases line up with TRBD1. The TCR was taken from a woman aged 55-70 years in good health. The sequenced material came from blood. The CDR3 spells CSVRTGSSNQPQHF. As DNA, the CDR3 is TGCAGCGTTCGGACAGGGAGTAGCAATCAGCCCCAGCATTTT.